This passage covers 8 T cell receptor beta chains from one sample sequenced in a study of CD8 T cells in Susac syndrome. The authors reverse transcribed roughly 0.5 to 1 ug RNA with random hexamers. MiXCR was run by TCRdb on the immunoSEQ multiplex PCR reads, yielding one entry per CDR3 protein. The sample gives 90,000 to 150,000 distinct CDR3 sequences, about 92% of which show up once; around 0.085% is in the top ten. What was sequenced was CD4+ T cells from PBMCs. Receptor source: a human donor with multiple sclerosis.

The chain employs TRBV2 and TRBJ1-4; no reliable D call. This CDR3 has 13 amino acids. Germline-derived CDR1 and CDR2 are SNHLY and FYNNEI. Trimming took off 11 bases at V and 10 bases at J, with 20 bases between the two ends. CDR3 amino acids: CAGGEGLLRKLFF. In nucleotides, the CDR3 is TGTGCCGGCGGGGAAGGCCTACTCAGAAAACTGTTTTTT.

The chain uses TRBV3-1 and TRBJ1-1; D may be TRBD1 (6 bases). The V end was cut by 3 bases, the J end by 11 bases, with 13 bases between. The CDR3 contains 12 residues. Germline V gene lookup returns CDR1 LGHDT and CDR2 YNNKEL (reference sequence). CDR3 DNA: TGTGCCAGCAGCCAGGGCACAGGGTTGGCTTTCTTT. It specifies CASSQGTGLAFF.

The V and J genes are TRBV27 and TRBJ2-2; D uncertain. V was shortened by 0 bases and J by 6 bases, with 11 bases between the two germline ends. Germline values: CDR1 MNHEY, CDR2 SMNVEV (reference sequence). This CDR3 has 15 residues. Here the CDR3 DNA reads TGTGCCAGCAGTTTATCTGTGGGGTACGCCGGGGAGCTGTTTTTT. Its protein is CASSLSVGYAGELFF.

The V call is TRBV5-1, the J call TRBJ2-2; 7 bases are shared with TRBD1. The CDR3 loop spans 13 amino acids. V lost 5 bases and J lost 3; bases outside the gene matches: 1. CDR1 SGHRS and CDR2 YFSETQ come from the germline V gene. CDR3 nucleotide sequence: TGCGCCAGCAGAGGGGGCGACACCGGGGAGCTGTTTTTT. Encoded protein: CASRGGDTGELFF.

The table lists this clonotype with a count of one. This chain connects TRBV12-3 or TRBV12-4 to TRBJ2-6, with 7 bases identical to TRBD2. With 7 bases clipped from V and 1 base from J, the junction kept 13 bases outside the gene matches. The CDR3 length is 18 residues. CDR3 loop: CASIGRGVVGSGANVLTF. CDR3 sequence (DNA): TGTGCCAGCATAGGCCGGGGGGTGGTTGGATCTGGGGCCAACGTCCTGACTTTC.

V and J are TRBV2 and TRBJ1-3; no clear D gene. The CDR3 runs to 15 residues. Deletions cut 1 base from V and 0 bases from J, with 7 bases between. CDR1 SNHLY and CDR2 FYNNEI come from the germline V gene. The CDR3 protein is CASSEVRYSGNTIYF. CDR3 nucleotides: TGTGCCAGCAGTGAAGTAAGATACTCTGGAAACACCATATATTTT.

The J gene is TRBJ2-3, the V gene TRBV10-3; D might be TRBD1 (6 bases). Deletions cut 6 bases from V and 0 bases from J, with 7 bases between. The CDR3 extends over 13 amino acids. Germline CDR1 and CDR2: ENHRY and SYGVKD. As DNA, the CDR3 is TGTGCCATCAGGCAGGGGAGCACAGATACGCAGTATTTT. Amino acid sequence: CAIRQGSTDTQYF.

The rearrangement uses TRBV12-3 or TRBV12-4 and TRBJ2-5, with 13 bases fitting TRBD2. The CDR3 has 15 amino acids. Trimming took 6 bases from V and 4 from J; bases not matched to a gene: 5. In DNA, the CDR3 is TGTGCCAGCAGGATACTAGCGGGGGGGCCAGAGACCCAGTACTTC. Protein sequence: CASRILAGGPETQYF.